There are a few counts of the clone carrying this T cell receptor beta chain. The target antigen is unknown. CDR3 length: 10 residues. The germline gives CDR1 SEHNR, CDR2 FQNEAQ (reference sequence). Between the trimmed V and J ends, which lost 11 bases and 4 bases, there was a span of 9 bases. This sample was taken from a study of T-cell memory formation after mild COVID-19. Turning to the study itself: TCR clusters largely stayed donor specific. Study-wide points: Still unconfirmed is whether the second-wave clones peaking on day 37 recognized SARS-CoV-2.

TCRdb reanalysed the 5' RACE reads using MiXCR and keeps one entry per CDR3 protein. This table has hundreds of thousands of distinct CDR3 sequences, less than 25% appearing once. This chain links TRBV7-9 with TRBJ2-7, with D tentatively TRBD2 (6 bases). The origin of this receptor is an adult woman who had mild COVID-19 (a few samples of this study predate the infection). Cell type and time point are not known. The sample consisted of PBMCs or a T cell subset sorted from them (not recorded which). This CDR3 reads CAVGGYEQYF. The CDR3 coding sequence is TGTGCCGTCGGGGGTTACGAGCAGTACTTC. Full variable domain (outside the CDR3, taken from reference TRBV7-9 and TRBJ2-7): DTGVSQNPRHKITKRGQNVTFRCDPISEHNRLYWYRQTLGQGPEFLTYFQNEAQLEKSRLLSDRFSAERPKGSFSTLEIQRTEQGDSAMYLCAVGGYEQYFGPGTRLTVT.